The source of this TCR beta chain is a study of blood T cell repertoires in COVID-19. Study-wide context: Samples representing acute and convalescent COVID-19 were sourced from the United States, Italy and Spain.

Unmatched junction bases numbered 5, after V lost 0 bases and J lost 1 base. The germline V gene has CDR1 LGHDT and CDR2 YNNKEL (reference sequence). The CDR3 has 17 residues. Sequencing used immunoSEQ multiplex PCR; TCRdb keeps in-frame clones, though not all of them. The data show approximately 170,000 clones, around 88% seen once. This clone was seen once. The J gene is TRBJ2-3, the V gene TRBV3-1 (or the pseudogene TRBV3-2); TRBD2 matches 9 bases. Sequences were obtained from PBMCs or T cells enriched from blood (not recorded which). The sequence came from a woman in her forties or fifties in a cohort exposed to, infected with or recovered from COVID-19 (not recorded which). Here the CDR3 DNA reads TGTGCCAGCAGCCAAGATGGGCGGGGGGGCGGCACAGATACGCAGTATTTT. As protein: CASSQDGRGGGTDTQYF.